The clone carrying this TCR beta chain was found a few times. Its antigen remains unknown. Per germline, CDR1 SGHVS and CDR2 FNYEAQ. The CDR3 covers 15 residues. V lost 3 bases, J lost 2 bases, and 11 bases lay in between. The record originates from a study of T cells in Graves' hyperthyroidism and ophthalmopathy. Study-wide results and limits: In the analysis, a 13 V-J model separated ophthalmopathy from stable hyperthyroidism.

Exclusion criteria comprised uncontrolled infection, other autoimmune disease, pregnancy or lactation. Regions amplified from RNA transcripts were the TCR beta CDR3 regions. HTBI primers were employed in a first-round RT-PCR of the TCR CDR3. TCRdb analysed the multiplex PCR reads with MiXCR anew, one entry per CDR3 protein. The sample contains 200,000 to 250,000 distinct CDR3 sequences, approximately 17% of which appear only once. This TCR was sampled from a man aged 50 or older with Graves' hyperthyroidism. V is TRBV7-6 and J is TRBJ2-1, with TRBD1 as a possible D gene (6 bases). Sequencing was done on a sample of blood. In DNA form, the CDR3 reads TGTGCCAGCAGCTTCTCACAGGGACCCTACAATGAGCAGTTCTTC. It is translated as CASSFSQGPYNEQFF. The whole variable domain, remainder taken from reference TRBV7-6 and TRBJ2-1, is GAGVSQSPRYKVTKRGQDVALRCDPISGHVSLYWYRQALGQGPEFLTYFNYEAQQDKSGLPNDRFSAERPEGSISTLTIQRTEQRDSAMYRCASSFSQGPYNEQFFGPGTRLTVL.